These T cell receptor beta chains were read from a single sample in a study of blood T cell repertoires in COVID-19. The table came from immunoSEQ multiplex PCR; TCRdb's copy has only in-frame clones and leaves some out. Among fewer than 250,000 clones, around 83% were seen once, and the ten largest hold 2.5% to 3.5%. The specimen sequenced was peripheral blood. All receptors derive from a man in his forties or fifties with active or convalescent COVID-19. Both conserved end residues are part of each CDR3. Each record gives: CDR3 protein, CDR3 DNA, clone size, J gene, D gene, V gene. A D gene is named only where the DNA matches it firmly. Part of the rows lack a size; the others show once, few, many or a class for expanded clones.

CDR3aa: CAWPGGGPQGTDTQYF
CDR3nt: TGTGCCTGGCCGGGCGGGGGGCCTCAAGGCACAGATACGCAGTATTTT
abundance: few
j_gene: TRBJ2-3
d_gene: TRBD2
v_gene: TRBV30

CDR3aa: CASRTRQALATEAFF
CDR3nt: TGTGCCAGTAGGACCCGACAGGCGCTTGCCACTGAAGCTTTCTTT
abundance: NA
j_gene: TRBJ1-1
d_gene: NA
v_gene: TRBV19

CDR3aa: CASSQGQGPRYSPLHF
CDR3nt: TGCGCCAGCAGCCAAGGACAGGGACCGCGGTATTCACCCCTCCACTTT
abundance: NA
j_gene: TRBJ1-6
d_gene: TRBD1
v_gene: TRBV4-3

CDR3aa: CASSWDTANYGYTF
CDR3nt: TGCGCCAGCAGCTGGGACACCGCTAACTATGGCTACACCTTC
abundance: NA
j_gene: TRBJ1-2
d_gene: NA
v_gene: TRBV5-1

CDR3aa: CASRLAGGIHEQFF
CDR3nt: TGTGCCAGTAGACTAGCGGGGGGGATCCATGAGCAGTTCTTC
abundance: NA
j_gene: TRBJ2-1
d_gene: TRBD2
v_gene: TRBV19

CDR3aa: CSVVSGANEQFF
CDR3nt: TGCAGCGTTGTGAGCGGAGCGAATGAGCAGTTCTTC
abundance: NA
j_gene: TRBJ2-1
d_gene: NA
v_gene: TRBV29-1

CDR3aa: CASSLAGGPTGELFF
CDR3nt: TGTGCCAGCAGCTTAGCGGGGGGGCCCACCGGGGAGCTGTTTTTT
abundance: few
j_gene: TRBJ2-2
d_gene: TRBD2
v_gene: TRBV11-2

CDR3aa: CASSEPDRGDYNEQFF
CDR3nt: TGCGCCAGCAGTGAGCCCGACAGGGGAGACTACAATGAGCAGTTCTTC
abundance: NA
j_gene: TRBJ2-1
d_gene: TRBD1
v_gene: TRBV10-2

CDR3aa: CASSFRPYGYTF
CDR3nt: TGTGCCAGCAGTTTCCGTCCCTATGGCTACACCTTC
abundance: NA
j_gene: TRBJ1-2
d_gene: NA
v_gene: TRBV28

CDR3aa: CAWSVSGFRTYEEQYF
CDR3nt: TGTGCCTGGAGTGTAAGCGGTTTCCGTACCTATGAGGAGCAGTACTTC
abundance: once
j_gene: TRBJ2-7
d_gene: NA
v_gene: TRBV30

CDR3aa: CASSDSRTERAFF
CDR3nt: TGTGCCAGCAGTGACTCTAGAACGGAGAGGGCTTTCTTT
abundance: NA
j_gene: TRBJ1-1
d_gene: NA
v_gene: TRBV6-4

CDR3aa: CASSETHNSYEQYF
CDR3nt: TGCGCCAGCAGTGAGACTCATAACTCCTACGAGCAGTACTTC
abundance: NA
j_gene: TRBJ2-7
d_gene: NA
v_gene: TRBV10-1

CDR3aa: CASSGTGTGFTDTQYF
CDR3nt: TGTGCCAGTAGTGGAACCGGGACAGGTTTCACAGATACGCAGTATTTT
abundance: once
j_gene: TRBJ2-3
d_gene: TRBD1
v_gene: TRBV19

CDR3aa: CASSARPATSGGARTGELFF
CDR3nt: TGTGCCAGCAGCGCCCGGCCTGCGACTAGCGGGGGGGCTCGCACCGGGGAGCTGTTTTTT
abundance: NA
j_gene: TRBJ2-2
d_gene: TRBD2
v_gene: TRBV9

CDR3aa: CASRPPRGFGRNEQFF
CDR3nt: TGTGCAAGTCGCCCCCCTCGCGGCTTTGGTAGGAATGAGCAGTTCTTC
abundance: NA
j_gene: TRBJ2-1
d_gene: NA
v_gene: TRBV12-2

CDR3aa: CASSLGPATEAFF
CDR3nt: TGTGCCAGCAGTTTGGGCCCGGCGACTGAAGCTTTCTTT
abundance: NA
j_gene: TRBJ1-1
d_gene: NA
v_gene: TRBV27

CDR3aa: CASSGAGGLTYNEQFF
CDR3nt: TGTGCCAGCAGCGGGGCTGGGGGACTAACCTACAATGAGCAGTTCTTC
abundance: NA
j_gene: TRBJ2-1
d_gene: TRBD2
v_gene: TRBV7-2

CDR3aa: CASSLGSTGGEDGYTF
CDR3nt: TGCGCCAGCAGCTTGGGGTCGACAGGGGGCGAGGATGGCTACACCTTC
abundance: NA
j_gene: TRBJ1-2
d_gene: TRBD1
v_gene: TRBV5-1

CDR3aa: CSVSTGMNTEAFF
CDR3nt: TGCAGCGTCTCGACAGGGATGAACACTGAAGCTTTCTTT
abundance: few
j_gene: TRBJ1-1
d_gene: TRBD1
v_gene: TRBV29-1

CDR3aa: CASSLGTGSHEQYF
CDR3nt: TGCGCCAGCAGCCTTGGGACAGGGTCCCACGAGCAGTACTTC
abundance: NA
j_gene: TRBJ2-7
d_gene: TRBD1
v_gene: TRBV5-1

CDR3aa: CASVGRDWRTGELFF
CDR3nt: TGCGCCAGCGTGGGGCGGGATTGGCGGACCGGGGAGCTGTTTTTT
abundance: NA
j_gene: TRBJ2-2
d_gene: NA
v_gene: TRBV10-1

CDR3aa: CASSLGPFNEQFF
CDR3nt: TGTGCCAGCAGTTTAGGCCCCTTTAATGAGCAGTTCTTC
abundance: NA
j_gene: TRBJ2-1
d_gene: NA
v_gene: TRBV28

CDR3aa: CAISKSGQKQETQYF
CDR3nt: TGTGCCATCAGCAAATCCGGACAGAAACAAGAGACCCAGTACTTC
abundance: once
j_gene: TRBJ2-5
d_gene: NA
v_gene: TRBV10-3

CDR3aa: CASNFEGAGTEAFF
CDR3nt: TGTGCCAGCAATTTTGAGGGGGCCGGCACTGAAGCTTTCTTT
abundance: NA
j_gene: TRBJ1-1
d_gene: TRBD1
v_gene: TRBV6-5

CDR3aa: CASSIGDTRIFTGELFF
CDR3nt: TGTGCCAGTAGTATAGGGGACACTCGTATATTCACCGGGGAGCTGTTTTTT
abundance: NA
j_gene: TRBJ2-2
d_gene: NA
v_gene: TRBV19

CDR3aa: CASSPGQGGWETQYF
CDR3nt: TGTGCCAGCAGCCCGGGACAGGGAGGTTGGGAGACCCAGTACTTC
abundance: NA
j_gene: TRBJ2-5
d_gene: TRBD1
v_gene: TRBV5-6

CDR3aa: CASSEMAGITNEKLFF
CDR3nt: TGCGCCAGCAGTGAGATGGCGGGGATCACTAATGAAAAACTGTTTTTT
abundance: NA
j_gene: TRBJ1-4
d_gene: NA
v_gene: TRBV10-1

CDR3aa: CASGPFIGGYGYTF
CDR3nt: TGTGCTAGTGGTCCTTTTATAGGCGGCTATGGCTACACCTTC
abundance: NA
j_gene: TRBJ1-2
d_gene: NA
v_gene: TRBV12-5

CDR3aa: CTSSPGLAGISYEQYF
CDR3nt: TGTACCAGCAGCCCGGGACTAGCGGGAATTTCCTACGAGCAGTACTTC
abundance: NA
j_gene: TRBJ2-7
d_gene: TRBD2
v_gene: TRBV3-1/TRBV3-2

CDR3aa: CASSLARDRDEQYF
CDR3nt: TGCGCCAGCAGTTTAGCCCGGGACAGGGACGAGCAGTACTTC
abundance: NA
j_gene: TRBJ2-7
d_gene: TRBD1
v_gene: TRBV10-2

CDR3aa: CASSVDRTYNEQFF
CDR3nt: TGTGCCAGCAGCGTCGACCGGACTTACAATGAGCAGTTCTTC
abundance: NA
j_gene: TRBJ2-1
d_gene: NA
v_gene: TRBV11-1

CDR3aa: CASSDPRGPGRGTQYF
CDR3nt: TGTGCCAGCAGTGACCCGCGAGGTCCCGGGCGGGGGACCCAGTACTTC
abundance: NA
j_gene: TRBJ2-5
d_gene: NA
v_gene: TRBV6-1

CDR3aa: CASRPYRGTNTEAFF
CDR3nt: TGTGCCAGCAGGCCGTACAGGGGAACGAACACTGAAGCTTTCTTT
abundance: NA
j_gene: TRBJ1-1
d_gene: TRBD1
v_gene: TRBV6-6

CDR3aa: CASSYSLARGNQPQHF
CDR3nt: TGTGCCAGCAGTTACTCTCTGGCCAGGGGCAATCAGCCCCAGCATTTT
abundance: NA
j_gene: TRBJ1-5
d_gene: NA
v_gene: TRBV6-6

CDR3aa: CASSYWPENQPQHF
CDR3nt: TGTGCCAGCAGTTACTGGCCAGAAAATCAGCCCCAGCATTTT
abundance: NA
j_gene: TRBJ1-5
d_gene: NA
v_gene: TRBV6-2/TRBV6-3